One and the same sample provided the 7 T cell receptor beta chains below, sequenced in a study of quantifying T cell responses using KT2 cells (dated by TCRdb to about 2017). In terms of the full investigation: RNA was DNase-treated and reverse transcribed with TCR alpha and beta constant-region primers, mostly using SuperScript III.

Library method: UMI-ligation and nested PCR. Sequencing was carried out with an Illumina MiSeq. Using T4 RNA ligase 1, a single-stranded oligonucleotide bearing the Illumina SP2 sequence plus a UMI was ligated onto the 3' end of the cDNA. PCR1 consisted of 4 cycles (98 degrees C 15 s, 69 degrees C 30 s, 72 degrees C 40 s), and for the beta primer an equimolar mix of RC1.1 and RC1.2 was used to cover TRBC1 and TRBC2. TCRdb applied fastp at Q25 and MiXCR to the public reads, then kept only in-frame beta chains. All rows with the same CDR3 protein become a single entry with the most common DNA and genes. Recorded for this sample are 39,000 or so distinct CDR3 sequences; over 15% of them occurred a single time. The biggest ten clones account for 40% to 55% of the sample. Sequencing was done on a sample of PBMCs spiked with cells of the T cell clone KT2. These receptors came from a human donor.

This clonotype has a handful of counts. This sequence joins TRBV7-9 and TRBJ1-4; D is unresolved. Per germline, CDR1 SEHNR and CDR2 FQNEAQ (reference sequence). The V end was cut by 5 bases, the J end by 2 bases, with 15 bases between. The CDR3 contains 16 residues. DNA for the CDR3: TGTGCCAGCAGCCCGGACTTGGGCAACACTAATGAAAAACTGTTTTTT. Translated, it gives CASSPDLGNTNEKLFF.

In this sample, this clonotype turned up many times. The chain couples TRBV20-1 to TRBJ1-1; possibly TRBD1 for D (6 bases). Germline V gene lookup returns CDR1 DFQATT and CDR2 SNEGSKA (reference sequence). The CDR3 extends over 14 amino acids. Trimming cost V 6 bases and J 0 bases, with 14 bases left between them. In nucleotides, the CDR3 is TGCAGTGCAAAGACAGGCCTCATGAACACTGAAGCTTTCTTT. Amino acids: CSAKTGLMNTEAFF.

The rearrangement links TRBV5-1 to TRBJ2-7; 8 positions agree with TRBD1. The junction had 9 bases not matched to a gene; V was cut back by 4 bases and J by 3 bases. The CDR3 runs to 15 residues. Germline assignment: CDR1 SGHRS and CDR2 YFSETQ. The CDR3 protein is CASSQAQGVIYEQYF. The CDR3 bases are TGCGCCAGCAGCCAGGCACAGGGGGTTATCTACGAGCAGTACTTC. The variable domain in full, with the rest retrieved from reference TRBV5-1 and TRBJ2-7, is KAGVTQTPRYLIKTRGQQVTLSCSPISGHRSVSWYQQTPGQGLQFLFEYFSETQRNKGNFPGRFSGRQFSNSRSEMNVSTLELGDSALYLCASSQAQGVIYEQYFGPGTRLTVT.

The chain is built from TRBV11-2 and TRBJ2-5; D gene unclear. The CDR3 contains 11 residues. V was cut by 5 bases and J by 5 bases, with 6 bases left in between. Germline V gives CDR1 SGHAT, CDR2 FQNNGV. CDR3 DNA sequence: TGTGCCAGCAGCCTTCGGGAGACCCAGTACTTC. The encoded protein is CASSLRETQYF.

V gene TRBV28 combines with J gene TRBJ2-3; D possibly corresponds to TRBD2 (8 bases). The length of the CDR3 is 16 residues. Germline CDR1 MDHEN, CDR2 SYDVKM. The V end lost 8 bases, the J end lost 0 bases, and 18 bases lay between the germline ends. The CDR3 coding sequence is TGTGCCAGCCGGGAGGGGGCTAGCGGAAGCACAGATACGCAGTATTTT. This sequence encodes CASREGASGSTDTQYF. The variable domain in full, completed from reference TRBV28 and TRBJ2-3, reads DVKVTQSSRYLVKRTGEKVFLECVQDMDHENMFWYRQDPGLGLRLIYFSYDVKMKEKGDIPEGYSVSREKKERFSLILESASTNQTSMYLCASREGASGSTDTQYFGPGTRLTVL.

Here the CDR3 reads CASSFARAKPEQFF. The DNA of the CDR3 is TGTGCCAGCAGCTTCGCGAGGGCCAAGCCTGAGCAGTTCTTC. The genes are TRBV7-3 and TRBJ2-1; D is perhaps TRBD2 (5 bases). CDR1 and CDR2 from the germline V gene are SGHTA and FQGTGA. Trimming removed 3 bases from V and 9 bases from J, with 15 bases in between. CDR3 size: 14 residues. The whole variable domain, filled in from reference TRBV7-3 and TRBJ2-1, reads GAGVSQTPSNKVTEKGKYVELRCDPISGHTALYWYRQSLGQGPEFLIYFQGTGAADDSGLPNDRFFAVRPEGSVSTLKIQRTERGDSAVYLCASSFARAKPEQFFGPGTRLTVL.

The genes are TRBV3-1 and TRBJ1-2, with D tentatively TRBD1 (6 bases). With 4 bases removed from V and 4 bases from J, the gap between germline ends came to 16 bases. The CDR3 spans 15 residues. Germline CDR1 is LGHDT and CDR2 is YNNKEL (reference sequence). The CDR3 sequence: CASSLELTGPYGYTF. CDR3 sequence (DNA): TGTGCCAGCAGCCTTGAATTAACAGGGCCCTATGGCTACACCTTC.